The sequence of this T cell receptor beta chain was determined in a study of blood T cell repertoires in COVID-19 (dated by TCRdb to 2019 to 2021). Looking at the study overall: The collaborator samples originated in the United States, Italy and Spain and spanned the acute and convalescent phases of COVID-19. The prospective study material was composed of cDNA or gDNA derived from T cells, B-cell-depleted T cells, or PBMCs. The repertoires were released in a freely available public database meant as a resource for research on the immune response to SARS-CoV-2. The sample metadata nearly always contained a de-identified subject ID, COVID-19 status, age in years and sex. The dataset comprised deeply sampled blood TCRbeta repertoires from subjects exposed to, actively infected with, or recovered from COVID-19. Where HLA class I and class II types were available, the types were taken from metadata supplied by the sample provider, not from assay-based typing. The samples were drawn from the first 160 participants of the ongoing ImmuneRACE study and from some 1,300 subjects provided by 6 global collaborators. Overall study outcomes, separate from this receptor: Clinical and demographic metadata were provided uncurated, with the amount varying by source and participant.

In regard to this clone: Which antigen it targets is not known. Base qualities are not provided; no much larger clone lies one nucleotide away.

The trim is 4 bases for V and 8 bases for J, with a gap of 14 bases between the germline ends. Looking up the germline V gene yields CDR1 SGHTA and CDR2 FQGTGA. The CDR3 measures 13 amino acids from cysteine to phenylalanine. The read is trimmed to its CDR3 DNA, 39 bases read in frame from base 1. Participants in the prospective study were enrolled through a virtual design, were aged roughly 18 to 100 years, and lived in approximately 25 United States geographic areas. In the prospective study, cohorts were assigned on the basis of participant-reported clinical history obtained from a screening survey and a study questionnaire. Exposed participants had been in contact, within 2 weeks of entering the study, with a person who had a PCR-confirmed or clinician-diagnosed case of COVID-19. Mobile phlebotomists in the prospective study collected whole blood, serum and a nasopharyngeal or oropharyngeal swab from every participant. Prospective study participants could optionally give additional blood draws and questionnaires over a roughly 2-month period. Blood samples from the prospective study were shipped frozen or at room temperature prior to DNA extraction.

TCRbeta CDR3 regions were amplified from genomic DNA by means of the immunoSEQ Assay, a bias-controlled multiplex PCR. As for the authors' bioinformatics: Nucleated cell counts per sample were estimated from amplification of reference gene primers within the assay. Sequence reads were collapsed and filtered to measure the absolute abundance of every unique TCRbeta CDR3 rearrangement. For each sample, productive Simpson clonality was calculated by taking the square root of Simpson's diversity index across productive rearrangements. Here the immuneACCESS table is served through TCRdb, limited to in-frame sequences with V and J called. Missing clones are a known gap in these copies; in checked studies unresolved V genes cover under half, and the rest lacks a known reason. That table furnishes V, J and clone size, whereas the DNA furnished D and trimming. The sample includes about 370,000 clones, with more than 85% observed a single time. About 0.9% of the sample is in the top ten clones.

The sequencing input was PBMCs or T cells enriched from blood (not recorded which). The chain is made from TRBV7-3 and TRBJ1-1, with the identity of the D gene unclear. This clonotype was obtained from a woman aged 40 to 50 who had been exposed to COVID-19. The DNA sequence follows: TGTGCCAGCAGCTCCCAAACGTACTCCGAAGCTTTCTTT. The resulting protein is CASSSQTYSEAFF.